The 23 T cell receptor beta chains listed next were all sequenced from one sample in a study of metastatic and nonmetastatic thyroid tumors. Treatment of any kind had been given to no patient before thyroid surgery. TCRdb reprocessed the PCR reads via MiXCR. The data contain about 35,000 clones, about 17% of them singletons. The sequenced sample was blood. The receptors here all came from a male donor with papillary thyroid cancer or a benign thyroid nodule (not recorded which). Some clones in this sample may be carry-over from other donors' samples.

This clone was counted many times. The rearrangement uses TRBV15 and TRBJ1-5; tentative D call: TRBD1 (5 bases). Germline V lookup: CDR1 LNHNV, CDR2 YYDKDF (reference sequence). The CDR3 is 14 residues long. V was shortened by 5 bases and J by 2 bases, with 10 bases between the two germline ends. CDR3 amino acids: CATSGRQRNQPQHF. The CDR3 DNA reads TGTGCCACCAGCGGAAGACAGCGCAATCAGCCCCAGCATTTT.

This clone was picked up many times. The chain links TRBV5-1 to TRBJ1-1; 9 bases agree with TRBD1. CDR1 SGHRS and CDR2 YFSETQ come from the germline V gene. The CDR3 extends over 13 amino acids. V was pared by 5 bases and J by 6 bases, with 5 bases of the junction left unmatched. As DNA, the CDR3 is TGCGCCAGCAGTCGACAGGGGGAATCTGAAGCTTTCTTT. Protein sequence: CASSRQGESEAFF.

This clone was counted between two and nine times. One end of the junction fails to match germline, which may point to a read error. The chain joins TRBV6-4 to TRBJ2-3; the match to TRBD2 covers 8 bases. The CDR3 covers 15 residues. Germline V gene lookup returns CDR1 MRHNA and CDR2 SNTAGT. The CDR3 is CASSEAGGSTDTHYF. Here the CDR3 DNA reads TGTGCCAGCAGCGAGGCGGGGGGCAGCACAGATACGCATTATTTT.

There are many counts of this clone. J is TRBJ2-7 and V is TRBV11-3; no reliable D call. Trimming shortened V by 1 base and J by 3 bases, and 10 bases separated the two germline ends. The CDR3 consists of 14 residues. Germline values: CDR1 SGHNT, CDR2 YENEEA. The chain's CDR3 is CASSLAGNNYEQYF. The CDR3 DNA follows: TGTGCCAGCAGCTTAGCAGGCAATAACTACGAGCAGTACTTC.

In this sample, this clone turned up many times. In nucleotides, the CDR3 is TGTGCCAGCAGCCAAGTTATTTCTAGCGCCGACAATGAGCAGTTCTTC. Translation: CASSQVISSADNEQFF. This chain joins TRBV3-1 and TRBJ2-1, with D perhaps matching TRBD2 (6 bases). Germline V gives CDR1 LGHDT, CDR2 YNNKEL (reference sequence). CDR3 length: 16 amino acids. The V and J ends lost 1 base and 5 bases respectively, with 15 bases between them.

The chain couples TRBV7-6 to TRBJ2-2; either TRBD1 or TRBD2 may supply D (6 bases each). The CDR3 contains 17 residues. The V gene's germline CDR1 is SGHVS and CDR2 FNYEAQ. Deletions cut 4 bases from V and 2 bases from J, with 17 bases between. This CDR3 reads CASSSPMGGSNTGELFF. As DNA, the CDR3 is TGTGCCAGCAGCTCCCCGATGGGGGGCTCTAACACCGGGGAGCTGTTTTTT.

At least ten counts were recorded for this clone. A read error may explain this, as a much larger clone is one base away. The V gene is TRBV28, the J gene TRBJ2-7; D is unresolved. Germline V gene data show CDR1 as MDHEN and CDR2 as SYDVKM. The CDR3 contains 14 residues. V was trimmed by 3 bases and J by 3 bases, leaving 12 bases between them. CDR3 region: CASSFPLRHYEQYF. CDR3 bases: TGTGCCAGCAGTTTCCCCCTTAGACACTACGAGCAGTACTTC.

This clone has ten or more counts. The rearrangement links TRBV7-9 to TRBJ1-4; D possibly corresponds to TRBD1 (6 bases). This CDR3 spans 14 amino acids. The germline gives CDR1 SEHNR, CDR2 FQNEAQ (reference sequence). The germline V and J ends were trimmed by 5 bases and 4 bases, with 11 bases remaining between them. In DNA form, the CDR3 reads TGTGCCAGCAGCCAGGGACACCTTAATGAAAAACTGTTTTTT. Translated: CASSQGHLNEKLFF.

The gene calls are TRBV30 and TRBJ2-7; TRBD1 matches 12 bases. The CDR3 has 14 amino acids. V trimming: 0 bases; J trimming: 10 bases; junction bases outside the gene matches: 7. CDR1 GTSNPN and CDR2 SVGIG come from the germline V gene (reference sequence). The CDR3 here is CAWSVGQGAPVQYF. The DNA of the CDR3 is TGTGCCTGGAGTGTGGGACAGGGGGCCCCAGTACAGTACTTC.

This clone was recorded many times. The chain carries TRBV12-3 or TRBV12-4 and TRBJ1-5; TRBD1 might be the D (6 bases). With 5 bases removed from V and 3 bases from J, the gap between germline ends came to 14 bases. The CDR3 runs to 15 residues. Here the CDR3 reads CASSLTGSLNQPQHF. The CDR3 DNA follows: TGTGCCAGCAGTCTTACAGGGTCCCTCAATCAGCCCCAGCATTTT.

J is TRBJ2-1 and V is TRBV5-1; TRBD1 aligns across 7 bases. CDR3 length: 16 residues. V was clipped by 0 bases and J by 6 bases; unmatched bases: 9. Germline-derived CDR1 and CDR2 are SGHRS and YFSETQ. CDR3 loop: CASSLAGTVMGNEQFF. CDR3 sequence (DNA): TGCGCCAGCAGCTTGGCCGGGACAGTCATGGGCAATGAGCAGTTCTTC.

This clone was counted many times. V is TRBV9 and J is TRBJ2-4, with TRBD2 identical over 7 bases. V lost 0 bases, J lost 9 bases, and 9 bases stayed unmatched. This CDR3 has 15 residues. Germline CDR1 and CDR2: SGDLS and YYNGEE. The CDR3 nucleotides are TGTGCCAGCAGCGTAGAGGGAGGGTCTGTAGGCATTCAGTACTTC. Translated: CASSVEGGSVGIQYF.

There are many counts of this clone. The chain combines TRBV12-3 or TRBV12-4 with TRBJ2-1, with D uncertain. V gave up 5 bases and J gave up 9 bases, with 14 bases separating them. The CDR3 totals 13 residues. This CDR3 is CASSTDALREQFF. Here the CDR3 DNA reads TGTGCCAGCAGTACGGACGCTCTGCGTGAGCAGTTCTTC.

This clone was observed a handful of times. J is TRBJ1-6 and V is TRBV19; 7 nucleotides line up with TRBD1. The CDR3 length is 14 residues. Germline V gene sequence: CDR1 LNHDA, CDR2 SQIVND (reference sequence). V dropped 7 bases and J dropped 8; count of bases not matched to a gene: 8. The CDR3 protein is CASNEQGSYSPLHF. The CDR3 DNA follows: TGTGCCAGTAACGAACAGGGGAGTTATTCACCCCTCCACTTT.

This sequence joins TRBV5-4 and TRBJ2-7, with a tentative D call TRBD2 (5 bases). The germline V gene encodes CDR1 SGHNT and CDR2 YYREEE (reference sequence). There are 15 residues in the CDR3. Trimming took off 2 bases at V and 6 bases at J, with 18 bases between the two ends. CDR3 in DNA: TGTGCCAGCAGCTTCTGGACTTCTACCGTCGTCGAGCAGTACTTC. Encoded protein: CASSFWTSTVVEQYF.

The sample holds many counts of this clone. The junction departs from the called germline gene at one end, perhaps through a read error. The DNA of the CDR3 is TGTGCCAGCAGCGTAATGACGGGGGTGGACGGGACCCAGTTC. This codes for CASSVMTGVDGTQF. The genes are TRBV7-8 and TRBJ2-7; perhaps TRBD2 as D (6 bases). The CDR3 extends over 14 amino acids. Germline-derived CDR1 and CDR2 are SGHVS and FQNEAQ.

At least ten counts were recorded for this clone. This chain links TRBV6-1 with TRBJ1-2, with unresolved D. The CDR3 has 11 amino acids. Per the germline V gene, CDR1 is MNHNS and CDR2 is SASEGT. The CDR3 reads CATSVGYGYTF. The CDR3 DNA reads TGTGCGACCTCTGTGGGCTATGGCTACACCTTC.

This clone was seen a single time. The rearrangement joins TRBV14 to TRBJ2-5, with D perhaps matching TRBD1 (5 bases). Looked up from germline, CDR1 is SGHDN and CDR2 is FVKESK. Trimming shortened V by 3 bases and J by 5 bases, and 19 bases separated the two germline ends. The CDR3 contains 16 residues. This chain's CDR3 is CASSHVRDSVPETQYF. CDR3 in DNA: TGTGCCAGCAGCCACGTCCGCGACAGCGTCCCTGAGACCCAGTACTTC.

The sample holds many counts of this clone. This sequence joins TRBV11-1 and TRBJ1-2; 8 bases align to TRBD1. Germline V gene data show CDR1 as SGHAT and CDR2 as FQDESV (reference sequence). The CDR3 loop spans 17 amino acids. V shed 7 bases and J 5 bases; nucleotides not matched to a gene: 18. The CDR3 protein is CASTRDAGTGLFYGYTF. The CDR3 DNA reads TGTGCCAGCACCCGTGATGCCGGGACAGGACTCTTTTATGGCTACACCTTC.

A note on this clone: This may stem from a read error, because a much larger clone lies one nucleotide away. DNA for the CDR3: TGCAGCGTCTCCGACAATGAGCAGTTCTTC. This sequence encodes CSVSDNEQFF. The rearrangement uses TRBV29-1 and TRBJ2-1, with D unclear. The germline V gene has CDR1 SQVTM and CDR2 ANQGSEA. The CDR3 has 10 residues.

The rearrangement joins TRBV5-5 to TRBJ1-5; D unresolved. The CDR3 has 16 residues. Trimming took 3 bases from V and 2 from J, leaving 15 bases between them. Germline V gene lookup returns CDR1 SGHKS and CDR2 YYEKEE (reference sequence). CDR3 protein: CASSYRYGQRNQPQHF. The CDR3 region has the DNA TGTGCCAGCAGCTACCGTTACGGCCAGCGCAATCAGCCCCAGCATTTT. Combining the CDR3 with reference TRBV5-5 and TRBJ1-5 gives the whole variable domain DAGVTQSPTHLIKTRGQQVTLRCSPISGHKSVSWYQQVLGQGPQFIFQYYEKEERGRGNFPDRFSARQFPNYSSELNVNALLLGDSALYLCASSYRYGQRNQPQHFGDGTRLSIL.

The chain couples TRBV28 to TRBJ1-2; D is uncertain. V lost 7 bases and J lost 12, with 21 bases in between. The CDR3 length is 13 residues. Germline V gene data show CDR1 as MDHEN and CDR2 as SYDVKM. Here the CDR3 reads CASTQVPMEGHTF. DNA of the CDR3: TGTGCCAGCACCCAGGTGCCTATGGAGGGCCACACCTTC.

In this sample, this clone turned up a few times. For the CDR3, the DNA is TGTGCCACCAGTGCGGGTGGAGCGGGGGGCCGTAATGAGCAGTTCTTC. Encoded protein: CATSAGGAGGRNEQFF. This sequence joins TRBV24-1 and TRBJ2-1, with 9 bases matching TRBD2. Germline CDR1 and CDR2: KGHDR and SFDVKD. With V trimmed by 5 bases and J by 7 bases, 11 bases remained unmatched. The CDR3 length is 16 residues.